The 12 T cell receptor beta chains reported below all come from one sample, sequenced in a study of blood T cells in healthy people across ages. A second PCR of about 6 to 11 cycles used a sample-barcoded 5' primer and a J-beta primer mix. MiXCR was run by TCRdb on the 5' RACE reads, yielding one entry per CDR3 protein. The sample consists of 780,000 or so distinct CDR3 sequences, 45% to 70% of them appearing once. The source material was blood. Receptor source: a man in his forties in good health.

The gene calls are TRBV7-6 and TRBJ2-5, with 9 bases lining up with TRBD2. CDR1 SGHVS and CDR2 FNYEAQ come from the germline V gene. The CDR3 extends over 16 amino acids. The J segment lost 11 bases and the V segment lost 6 bases, leaving 19 bases of the junction unmatched. In DNA, the CDR3 is TGTGCCAGCAGTCCCGGTAGCGGGAGTAGACACAATGAGCAGTACTTC. Its translation is CASSPGSGSRHNEQYF.

The table lists this clonotype with a few counts. The CDR3, as DNA: TGCAGTGCAACGGACAGGGTTTTGGGGACAGATACGCAGTATTTT. Translating it yields CSATDRVLGTDTQYF. The V call is TRBV20-1, the J call TRBJ2-3; 8 nucleotides agree with TRBD1. The V gene's germline CDR1 is DFQATT and CDR2 SNEGSKA (reference sequence). Unmatched junction bases numbered 11, after V lost 6 bases and J lost 3 bases. The CDR3 length is 15 residues.

The V call is TRBV6-4, the J call TRBJ2-3; D perhaps matches TRBD2 (5 bases). V was clipped by 3 bases and J by 5 bases, with 18 bases between them. This CDR3 comprises 16 residues. Germline V lookup: CDR1 MRHNA, CDR2 SNTAGT. DNA for the CDR3: TGTGCCAGCAGTGATGGGAGTTCAGACGGCTTAGATACGCAGTATTTT. Translating it yields CASSDGSSDGLDTQYF.

Regarding this clonotype: A much larger clone differs from this one at a single base, so this may be a read error. This rearrangement joins TRBV12-3 or TRBV12-4 to TRBJ2-1; D gene uncertain. Trimming cost V 6 bases and J 5 bases, with 20 bases left between them. The CDR3 length is 16 residues. In nucleotides, the CDR3 is TGTGCCAGCAGCACTTTCCCCCCCACCCGGAACAATGAGCAGTTCTTC. This encodes CASSTFPPTRNNEQFF.

V usage is TRBV2 and J usage is TRBJ2-7; perhaps TRBD2 as D (5 bases). The germline CDR1 and CDR2 sequences are SNHLY and FYNNEI. The ends were cut back, 3 bases at V and 7 bases at J, with 10 bases in the middle. This CDR3 is 12 amino acids long. CDR3 sequence reads: CASSETKLEQYF. Here the CDR3 DNA reads TGTGCCAGCAGTGAGACTAAACTGGAGCAGTACTTC.

This clonotype occurred a few times. The gene calls are TRBV25-1 and TRBJ2-6, with 8 bases matching TRBD1. CDR1 is MGHDK, CDR2 SYGVNS, per germline. V lost 1 base and J lost 2; bases outside the gene matches: 4. The CDR3 contains 17 residues. The CDR3 protein is CASSELDRAPGANVLTF. For the CDR3, the DNA is TGTGCCAGCAGTGAATTGGACAGGGCCCCTGGGGCCAACGTCCTGACTTTC.

V is TRBV18 and J is TRBJ2-3; 12 nucleotides agree with TRBD2. CDR3 length: 17 residues. Germline V CDR1 and CDR2: KGHSH, LQKENI. With 4 bases clipped from V and 0 bases from J, the junction kept 5 bases outside the gene matches. CDR3 loop: CASSQTSGSTSTDTQYF. CDR3 bases: TGTGCCAGCTCACAGACTAGCGGGAGCACTAGCACAGATACGCAGTATTTT. The full variable domain, completed using reference TRBV18 and TRBJ2-3, is NAGVMQNPRHLVRRRGQEARLRCSPMKGHSHVYWYRQLPEEGLKFMVYLQKENIIDESGMPKERFSAEFPKEGPSILRIQQVVRGDSAAYFCASSQTSGSTSTDTQYFGPGTRLTVL.

The chain uses TRBV6-5 and TRBJ1-2; tentative D call: TRBD1 (6 bases). Per germline, CDR1 MNHEY and CDR2 SVGAGI. The CDR3 totals 14 residues. Trimming removed 2 bases from V and 2 bases from J, with 9 bases in between. CDR3 region: CASSYQGRNYGYTF. CDR3 DNA sequence: TGTGCCAGCAGTTACCAGGGGCGGAACTATGGCTACACCTTC.

The chain carries TRBV4-2 and TRBJ2-1; unclear D gene. Gene TRBJ2-7 matches the end of the DNA better, so the J call may be wrong. Germline CDR1 is LGHNA and CDR2 is YNFKEQ. The CDR3 covers 14 residues. DNA of the CDR3: TGTGCCAGCAGCTTTGGCGGCTCAAACAATGAGCAGTACTTC. Translated: CASSFGGSNNEQYF.

This clonotype was detected a few times. The chain joins TRBV4-3 to TRBJ2-7; D unclear. CDR3 length: 15 residues. The germline V gene has CDR1 LGHNA and CDR2 YSLEER. Trimming left V 0 bases short and J 2 bases short, with 11 bases between. Written as DNA, the CDR3 is TGCGCCAGCAGCCAAGATCCGACGGTAACCTACGAGCAGTACTTC. Its protein product is CASSQDPTVTYEQYF.

This clonotype has a handful of counts. The chain's CDR3 is CASSEAIAGSFYEQYF. Written as DNA, the CDR3 is TGTGCCAGCAGTGAAGCGATAGCGGGGTCCTTCTACGAGCAGTACTTC. The chain links TRBV6-1 to TRBJ2-7; TRBD2 matches at 8 bases. V was clipped by 0 bases and J by 3 bases; unmatched bases: 7. The germline V gene encodes CDR1 MNHNS and CDR2 SASEGT. The CDR3 totals 16 residues.

The chain employs TRBV5-1 and TRBJ2-5, with D perhaps being TRBD1 or TRBD2 (6 bases each). The V end lost 0 bases, the J end lost 5 bases, and 17 bases lay between the germline ends. This CDR3 has 16 residues. Germline CDR1 reads SGHRS; CDR2 reads YFSETQ. The CDR3 loop reads CASSLGQGPGEETQYF. The CDR3 nucleotides are TGCGCCAGCAGCTTGGGTCAGGGGCCGGGGGAGGAGACCCAGTACTTC.